The rows below give T cell receptor beta chains drawn from one sample of a study of post-analysis software for immune sequencing data. MiXCR, run by TCRdb on the PCR reads, gives a single entry per CDR3 protein. The table has about 770,000 distinct CDR3 sequences, roughly 50% seen once. Sample: blood. These receptors all come from a girl aged 10 to 17 with multiple sclerosis. Each CDR3 is given with its conserved first and last residue. The order of the fields is V gene, clone size, D gene, J gene, CDR3 protein, CDR3 DNA. A D gene is named only where the DNA matches it firmly. Some rows have no size entry. The others give once, few or many, or a class for an expanded clone.

TRBV20-1	few	NA	TRBJ2-4	CSAKPAATQNIQYF	TGCAGTGCGAAGCCAGCGGCCACCCAAAACATTCAGTACTTC
TRBV15	few	NA	TRBJ1-2	CATSRAYAADTYRHGYTF	TGTGCCACCAGCAGAGCTTACGCCGCGGACACTTATCGCCATGGCTACACCTTC
TRBV12-3/TRBV12-4	NA	TRBD2	TRBJ2-7	CASSKGLAGVSSYEQYF	TGTGCCAGCAGTAAGGGACTAGCGGGAGTTAGCTCCTACGAGCAGTACTTC
TRBV9	NA	TRBD2	TRBJ2-1	CASSPYGLADYNEQFF	TGTGCCAGCAGTCCCTACGGACTAGCGGACTACAATGAGCAGTTCTTC
TRBV5-1	NA	NA	TRBJ2-1	CAGSLSGNEQFF	TGCGCCGGCAGCTTGAGTGGCAATGAGCAGTTCTTC
TRBV20-1	NA	NA	TRBJ2-3	CSARETGTASTDTQYF	TGCAGTGCTAGAGAAACAGGGACGGCGAGCACAGATACGCAGTATTTT
TRBV5-1	NA	TRBD2	TRBJ2-7	CASSPVAGSSYEQYF	TGCGCCAGCAGCCCGGTAGCGGGATCTTCCTACGAGCAGTACTTC
TRBV12-3/TRBV12-4	NA	TRBD2	TRBJ2-3	CASSLGSSGSPDTQYF	TGTGCCAGCAGTTTAGGGTCTAGCGGGAGTCCAGATACGCAGTATTTT
TRBV7-9	few	NA	TRBJ2-7	CASSPDEQYF	TGTGCCAGCAGCCCCGACGAGCAGTACTTC
TRBV20-1	once	TRBD2	TRBJ2-3	CSARGLADTDTQYF	TGCAGTGCTAGGGGACTAGCGGATACAGATACGCAGTATTTT
TRBV5-5	NA	NA	TRBJ2-7	CASSTGDSLGYEQYF	TGTGCCAGCAGCACGGGAGACAGTCTTGGCTACGAGCAGTACTTC
TRBV11-2	NA	NA	TRBJ2-3	CASSPNYRLTDTQYF	TGTGCCAGCAGCCCGAACTACAGACTCACAGATACGCAGTATTTT
TRBV6-5	few	NA	TRBJ2-5	CASSWGRSAGGETQYF	TGTGCCAGCAGTTGGGGGCGATCTGCCGGCGGGGAGACCCAGTACTTC
TRBV6-1	few	TRBD1	TRBJ1-5	CASRGDRGGNQPQHF	TGTGCCAGCAGAGGGGACAGGGGAGGCAATCAGCCCCAGCATTTT
TRBV7-2	NA	TRBD2	TRBJ2-5	CASSHPPGGEKYF	TGTGCCAGCAGCCACCCCCCGGGAGGGGAGAAGTACTTC
TRBV13	NA	NA	TRBJ2-7	CASSLVGQERGYF	TGTGCCAGCAGCTTAGTTGGCCAGGAGAGGGGGTACTTC